This T cell receptor (beta chain) was sequenced in a study of CD4 T cells in relation to SARS-CoV-2 and coronaviruses. Trimming took off 5 bases at V and 6 bases at J, with 11 bases between the two ends. The V gene's germline CDR1 is MDHEN and CDR2 SYDVKM. This CDR3 has 14 amino acids. For this clone: No antigen is known for it.

90,000 to 100,000 naive or memory CD4+ cells were cultured with CEF peptides for approximately eleven days. The method was immunoSEQ multiplex PCR; TCRdb's version includes in-frame clones alone and lacks a portion of them. In the table there are some 40,000 clones, 82% of which are singletons. Sequencing input: naive CD4+ T cells from PBMCs, cultured in vitro. The subset denotes: naive CD4+ T cells isolated by negative enrichment. This clonotype was sampled from an adult with COVID-19. The chain uses TRBV28 and TRBJ1-6; tentatively, D is TRBD1 (5 bases). In DNA form, the CDR3 reads TGTGCCAGCAGTGTCGGACATCCTAATTCACCCCTCCACTTT. It is translated as CASSVGHPNSPLHF.